This entry lists 30 T cell receptor beta chains sequenced from one sample in a study of shared clonotypes between healthy human individuals (dated by TCRdb to about 2020). The protocol used for the library was the immunoSEQ multiplex PCR assay. Here the immuneACCESS table is served through TCRdb, limited to in-frame sequences with V and J called. Missing clones are a known gap in these copies; in checked studies unresolved V genes cover under half, and the rest lacks a known reason. For this sample the table gives around 2,000,000 clones, of which roughly 91% were detected only once. Jointly, the top ten make up more than 1.5% of the sample. For the CD8 naive samples, CD45RO-negative cells were positively selected for CCR7, yielding a CD45RA+CCR7+ population from which TemRA cells were excluded. The sample taken for sequencing was naive CD8+ T cells from PBMCs. Read against the paper, the sample's cell subset or site label means: CD45RA+CCR7+. The receptors originated from a man in his late teens or twenties in good health. Some clones in this sample may be carry-over from other donors' samples.

This sequence joins TRBV5-4 and TRBJ1-2, with D perhaps matching TRBD1 (5 bases). Per germline, CDR1 SGHNT and CDR2 YYREEE (reference sequence). The CDR3 contains 15 residues. The V end lost 6 bases, the J end lost 3 bases, and 18 bases lay between the germline ends. CDR3 coding DNA: TGTGCCAGCACCCTCGGGGCAGAGACCTACTATGGCTACACCTTC. It encodes CASTLGAETYYGYTF.

The genes are TRBV13 and TRBJ2-1; D is unresolved. Germline V lookup: CDR1 PRHDT, CDR2 FYEKMQ (reference sequence). Trimming pared 8 bases from V and 5 bases from J, leaving 10 bases between. This CDR3 has 12 residues. CDR3 loop: CASESWNNEQFF. The DNA for the CDR3 is TGTGCCAGCGAGAGTTGGAACAATGAGCAGTTCTTC.

This clone appeared a few times. The same CDR3 can be traced to other DNA sequences in this sample. The chain combines TRBV4-3 with TRBJ2-2, with D hard to call. In germline, CDR1 is LGHNA, CDR2 YSLEER. The CDR3 contains 11 residues. V gave up 1 base and J gave up 7 bases, with 1 base separating them. CDR3 region: CASSQGGELFF. The CDR3 bases are TGCGCCAGCAGCCAAGGCGGGGAGCTGTTTTTT.

This clone was counted a single time. The chain couples TRBV12-5 to TRBJ2-1; 7 bases map to TRBD1. This CDR3 has 14 residues. Germline CDR1 is LGHNT and CDR2 is FRNRAP. The V gene end was trimmed by 5 bases and the J gene end by 10 bases; junction bases not matched to a gene: 11. This chain's CDR3 is CASGPPTGYREQFF. In nucleotides, the CDR3 is TGTGCTAGTGGTCCCCCGACAGGGTATAGGGAGCAGTTCTTC.

The V call is TRBV6-5, the J call TRBJ1-5; TRBD1 matches at 7 bases. The CDR3 totals 13 residues. The trim removed 5 bases at V and 6 bases at J, leaving 4 bases unmatched. Looked up from germline, CDR1 is MNHEY and CDR2 is SVGAGI. The CDR3 loop reads CASSQGGGQPQHF. The CDR3 bases are TGTGCCAGCAGTCAGGGGGGGGGTCAGCCCCAGCATTTT.

This chain links TRBV28 with TRBJ2-7; 7 bases map to TRBD1. The CDR3 spans 14 residues. Germline V CDR1 and CDR2: MDHEN, SYDVKM. J lost 7 bases, V lost 6 bases, and 12 bases had no gene match. The CDR3 region is CASSLRDRTTEQYF. The CDR3 DNA is TGTGCCAGCAGCCTAAGGGACAGAACTACAGAGCAGTACTTC.

The rearrangement links TRBV4-1 to TRBJ2-1; D is undetermined. CDR1 is MGHRA, CDR2 YSYEKL, per germline. V was trimmed by 8 bases and J by 5 bases, leaving 10 bases between them. This CDR3 spans 12 amino acids. In DNA form, the CDR3 reads TGCGCCAGCGAAGCCCCAGACAATGAGCAGTTCTTC. Protein product: CASEAPDNEQFF.

This chain uses TRBV27 with TRBJ2-7, with a weak D call TRBD2 (6 bases). V was cut by 6 bases and J by 4 bases, with 19 bases left in between. Germline assignment: CDR1 MNHEY and CDR2 SMNVEV (reference sequence). The CDR3 is 15 residues long. CDR3 amino acids: CASRGGQWGGYEQYF. The DNA for the CDR3 is TGTGCCAGCAGGGGAGGCCAGTGGGGCGGGTACGAGCAGTACTTC.

DNA of the CDR3: TGTGCCAGCAGCGCGTCACCAGGGTCCTCCTACGAGCAGTACTTC. The encoded protein is CASSASPGSSYEQYF. The V and J genes are TRBV9 and TRBJ2-7, with a weak D call TRBD1 (5 bases). Germline CDR1 is SGDLS and CDR2 is YYNGEE. The V end lost 3 bases, the J end lost 0 bases, and 13 bases lay between the germline ends. The CDR3 sequence is 15 residues long.

As regards this clone: The junction does not match germline at one end; this may be a read error. This chain uses TRBV6-8 with TRBJ2-1, with 10 nucleotides matching TRBD2. CDR3 length: 18 residues. Germline CDR1 and CDR2: MNHGY and SAAAGT. CDR3 sequence (DNA): TGTGCCAGCCAAAACCGACTCTGGAGCCCCCTAGCGGGAGTTTTTCGAATCTTC. Protein: CASQNRLWSPLAGVFRIF.

The genes are TRBV28 and TRBJ1-1; no definite D call. Germline CDR1 is MDHEN and CDR2 is SYDVKM. CDR3 length equals 13 residues. V dropped 6 bases and J dropped 4 bases, with 12 bases sitting between them. The chain's CDR3 is CASSPGLVTEAFF. The CDR3 DNA sequence: TGTGCCAGCAGCCCGGGCCTGGTCACTGAAGCTTTCTTT.

This sequence joins TRBV7-9 and TRBJ2-5, with D perhaps matching TRBD2 (6 bases). Deletions cut 3 bases from V and 5 bases from J, with 13 bases between. This CDR3 contains 14 residues. Germline CDR1 SEHNR, CDR2 FQNEAQ (reference sequence). The CDR3 protein is CASSFVGGGETQYF. In DNA, the CDR3 is TGTGCCAGCAGCTTTGTGGGAGGTGGGGAGACCCAGTACTTC.

V usage is TRBV19 and J usage is TRBJ2-1; possibly TRBD1 or TRBD2 for D (5 bases each). CDR1 and CDR2 from the germline V gene are LNHDA and SQIVND (reference sequence). The germline V and J ends were trimmed by 4 bases and 7 bases, with 20 bases remaining between them. The CDR3 contains 16 residues. The CDR3 DNA is TGTGCCAGTAGTAAATCGGGACGACCCTCAGTGAATGAGCAGTTCTTC. Protein sequence: CASSKSGRPSVNEQFF.

J is TRBJ2-1 and V is TRBV2; D might be TRBD2 (6 bases). The CDR3 is 14 residues long. V was shortened by 0 bases and J by 5 bases, with 8 bases between the two germline ends. Germline CDR1 SNHLY, CDR2 FYNNEI. The DNA of the CDR3 is TGTGCCAGCAGTGAAGCGGGACTTAACAATGAGCAGTTCTTC. It codes for CASSEAGLNNEQFF.

The gene calls are TRBV29-1 and TRBJ1-2; unclear D gene. Trimming removed 6 bases at V and 8 bases at J, with 16 bases between. The CDR3 contains 12 residues. Germline CDR1 and CDR2: SQVTM and ANQGSEA. Here the CDR3 reads CSVREGVGGYTF. The CDR3 nucleotides are TGCAGCGTGCGGGAGGGCGTGGGGGGCTACACCTTC.

Only one count was recorded for this clone. The chain carries TRBV5-6 and TRBJ2-1; D is undetermined. From germline, CDR1 is SGHDT and CDR2 YYEEEE. The CDR3 sequence is 15 residues long. Between the trimmed V and J ends, which lost 0 bases and 7 bases, there was a span of 14 bases. The CDR3 region is CASSLADGPPNEQFF. CDR3 DNA: TGTGCCAGCAGCTTGGCCGATGGACCGCCGAATGAGCAGTTCTTC.

The chain has TRBV5-4 and TRBJ2-7; TRBD2 matches 7 bases. The germline CDR1 and CDR2 sequences are SGHNT and YYREEE (reference sequence). The CDR3 spans 13 residues. V lost 4 bases to trimming and J lost 3 bases; unmatched junction nucleotides: 4. The CDR3 DNA is TGTGCCAGCAGCACTTGGGGGGGCTACGAGCAGTACTTC. Protein sequence: CASSTWGGYEQYF.

The chain carries TRBV29-1 and TRBJ2-3; D possibly matches TRBD1 or TRBD2 (6 bases each). Germline loops: CDR1 SQVTM, CDR2 ANQGSEA. The ends were cut back, 6 bases at V and 6 bases at J, with 19 bases in the middle. The CDR3 covers 14 residues. The CDR3 reads CSVHRTGAKDTQYF. The DNA of the CDR3 is TGCAGCGTCCACCGGACGGGGGCAAAGGATACGCAGTATTTT.

The chain combines TRBV27 with TRBJ1-2; 10 nucleotides agree with TRBD1. After removal of 4 bases from V and 9 bases from J, the junction contained 11 bases not matched to a gene. Per the germline V gene, CDR1 is MNHEY and CDR2 is SMNVEV (reference sequence). CDR3 length: 15 residues. Here the CDR3 reads CASSSHGQGVRSYTF. In DNA, the CDR3 is TGTGCCAGCAGTTCTCACGGACAGGGGGTAAGGAGCTACACCTTC.

As regards this clone: This sample includes further DNA sequences coding for the same CDR3. The rearrangement uses TRBV9 and TRBJ2-1, with 10 positions matching TRBD1. The length of the CDR3 is 15 residues. J was trimmed by 6 bases and V by 0 bases; bases with no gene match: 3. The germline V gene encodes CDR1 SGDLS and CDR2 YYNGEE. CDR3 amino acids: CASSVGGTGVNEQFF. The CDR3 nucleotides are TGTGCCAGCAGCGTAGGCGGGACAGGGGTCAATGAGCAGTTCTTC.

This clone was detected only a few times. The chain combines TRBV5-3 with TRBJ1-1; 7 bases fit TRBD1. TRBV5-3 is given ORF status, its function remaining uncertain. With V trimmed by 4 bases and J by 0 bases, 9 bases remained unmatched. This CDR3 has 16 residues. The CDR3 reads CARSGRSGGMNTEAFF. The CDR3 DNA follows: TGTGCCAGAAGCGGCAGATCAGGGGGGATGAACACTGAAGCTTTCTTT.

The chain combines TRBV28 with TRBJ1-1, with 8 bases that match TRBD1. CDR3 size: 17 residues. Germline lookup yields CDR1 MDHEN and CDR2 SYDVKM. With 5 bases clipped from V and 2 bases from J, the junction kept 13 bases outside the gene matches. CDR3 nucleotide sequence: TGTGCCAGCAGTCTAACGGGCAGGGGGCTTGGAAACACTGAAGCTTTCTTT. Protein product: CASSLTGRGLGNTEAFF.

The chain employs TRBV29-1 and TRBJ1-1; 8 bases align to TRBD1. The germline gives CDR1 SQVTM, CDR2 ANQGSEA. CDR3 length: 13 residues. Trimming removed 6 bases from V and 10 bases from J; junction bases left unmatched: 13. The CDR3 bases are TGCAGCGTCGTCAACAGGGGGGACTTTGGAGCTTTCTTT. It encodes CSVVNRGDFGAFF.

V gene TRBV5-4 combines with J gene TRBJ2-2; D is ambiguous. The germline V gene encodes CDR1 SGHNT and CDR2 YYREEE (reference sequence). This CDR3 is built from 13 residues. Trimming took 1 base from V and 4 from J, leaving 5 bases between them. The CDR3 loop is CASSLFTTGELFF. DNA of the CDR3: TGTGCCAGCAGCTTGTTCACCACCGGGGAGCTGTTTTTT.

The genes are TRBV5-4 and TRBJ2-5; 11 bases line up with TRBD2. After removal of 4 bases from V and 1 base from J, the junction contained 12 bases not matched to a gene. This CDR3 is built from 18 residues. Germline assignment: CDR1 SGHNT and CDR2 YYREEE (reference sequence). This CDR3 reads CASSTRLAGGPIQETQYF. The CDR3 DNA reads TGTGCCAGCAGCACTCGCCTAGCGGGAGGCCCTATCCAAGAGACCCAGTACTTC.

The chain links TRBV13 to TRBJ2-7, with TRBD2 identical over 10 bases. The CDR3 spans 14 residues. In germline, CDR1 is PRHDT, CDR2 FYEKMQ (reference sequence). Trimming took 5 bases from V and 7 from J; bases not matched to a gene: 8. CDR3 loop: CASSPGAGGLEQYF. The DNA of the CDR3 is TGTGCCAGCAGCCCAGGAGCGGGAGGGCTTGAGCAGTACTTC.

The gene calls are TRBV10-3 and TRBJ2-5, with D maybe TRBD2 (7 bases). CDR1 is ENHRY and CDR2 is SYGVKD in the germline V gene. The ends were cut back, 10 bases at V and 3 bases at J, with 18 bases in the middle. This CDR3 is built from 14 residues. The CDR3 nucleotides read TGTGCCAGTGCTGCGGGGGCGGGAGAAGAGACCCAGTACTTC. Its translation: CASAAGAGEETQYF.

V is TRBV28 and J is TRBJ2-2; D remains ambiguous. Between the trimmed V and J ends, which lost 4 bases and 1 base, there was a span of 13 bases. Germline lookup yields CDR1 MDHEN and CDR2 SYDVKM. The CDR3 length is 16 residues. The CDR3 nucleotides are TGTGCCAGCAGTTACCCCACCATACTGAACACCGGGGAGCTGTTTTTT. Its translation is CASSYPTILNTGELFF.

Worth noting for this clone: Other DNA sequences in this sample translate to the same CDR3. The V call is TRBV7-9, the J call TRBJ2-5, with D unclear. The CDR3 loop spans 13 amino acids. The V gene lost 5 bases and the J gene lost 1 base, with 8 bases spanning the gap. Germline lookup yields CDR1 SEHNR and CDR2 FQNEAQ (reference sequence). CDR3 in amino acids: CASSLPVQETQYF. The CDR3 nucleotides read TGTGCCAGCAGCCTCCCTGTCCAAGAGACCCAGTACTTC. The full variable domain, in which reference TRBV7-9 and TRBJ2-5 provide the parts outside the CDR3, is DTGVSQNPRHKITKRGQNVTFRCDPISEHNRLYWYRQTLGQGPEFLTYFQNEAQLEKSRLLSDRFSAERPKGSFSTLEIQRTEQGDSAMYLCASSLPVQETQYFGPGTRLLVL.

This rearrangement joins TRBV6-6 to TRBJ1-6; D is unresolved. V dropped 0 bases and J dropped 12 bases, with 12 bases sitting between them. Per germline, CDR1 MNHNY and CDR2 SVGAGI (reference sequence). This CDR3 has 14 amino acids. For the CDR3, the DNA is TGTGCCAGCAGTTACTCGGTCCAGCCTGGACCCCTCCACTTT. Protein product: CASSYSVQPGPLHF.